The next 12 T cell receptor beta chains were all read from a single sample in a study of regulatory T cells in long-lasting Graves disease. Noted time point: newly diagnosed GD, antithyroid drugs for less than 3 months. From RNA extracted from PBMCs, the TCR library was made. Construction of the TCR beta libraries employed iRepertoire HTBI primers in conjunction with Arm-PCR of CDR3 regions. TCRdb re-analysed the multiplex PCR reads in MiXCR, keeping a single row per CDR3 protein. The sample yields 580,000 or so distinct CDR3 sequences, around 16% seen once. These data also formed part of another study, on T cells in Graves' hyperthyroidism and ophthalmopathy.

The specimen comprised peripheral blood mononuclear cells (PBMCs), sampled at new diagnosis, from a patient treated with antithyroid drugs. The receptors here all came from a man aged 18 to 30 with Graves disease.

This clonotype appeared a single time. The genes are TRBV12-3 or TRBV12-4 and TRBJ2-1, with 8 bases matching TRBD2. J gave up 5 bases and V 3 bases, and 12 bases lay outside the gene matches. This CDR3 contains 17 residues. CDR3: CASSFDREGHWDNEQFF. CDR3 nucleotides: TGTGCCAGCAGTTTTGACCGGGAGGGCCATTGGGACAATGAGCAGTTCTTC.

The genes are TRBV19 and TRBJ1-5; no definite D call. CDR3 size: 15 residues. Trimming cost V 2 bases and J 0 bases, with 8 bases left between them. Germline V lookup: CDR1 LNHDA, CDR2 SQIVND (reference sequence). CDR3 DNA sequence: TGTGCCAGTAGTATAACGGATTATAGCAATCAGCCCCAGCATTTT. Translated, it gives CASSITDYSNQPQHF.

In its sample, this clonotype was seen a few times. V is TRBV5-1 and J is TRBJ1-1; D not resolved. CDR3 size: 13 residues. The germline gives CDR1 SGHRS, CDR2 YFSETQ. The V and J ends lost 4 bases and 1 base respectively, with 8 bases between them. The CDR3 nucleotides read TGCGCCAGCAGCCGCGCACGGAACACTGAAGCTTTCTTT. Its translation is CASSRARNTEAFF.

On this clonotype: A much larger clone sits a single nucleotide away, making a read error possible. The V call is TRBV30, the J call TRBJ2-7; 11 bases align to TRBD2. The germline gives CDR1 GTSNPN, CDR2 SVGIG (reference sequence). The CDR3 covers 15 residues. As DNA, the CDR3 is TGTGCCTGGAGACCGGGACTAGCGGCCTCCTACAAGCAGTACTTC. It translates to CAWRPGLAASYKQYF.

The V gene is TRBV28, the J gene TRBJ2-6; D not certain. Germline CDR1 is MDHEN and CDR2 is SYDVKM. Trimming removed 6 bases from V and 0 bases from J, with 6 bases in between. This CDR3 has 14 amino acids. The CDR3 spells CASRQVSGANVLTF. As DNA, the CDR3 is TGTGCCAGCAGGCAGGTCTCTGGGGCCAACGTCCTGACTTTC.

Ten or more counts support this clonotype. The CDR3 sequence is CASSLGLAGGVQGQYF. The CDR3 nucleotides are TGTGCCAGCAGCTTGGGACTAGCGGGAGGTGTTCAGGGGCAGTATTTT. The chain has TRBV7-2 and TRBJ2-3, with 15 bases identical to TRBD2. The CDR3 length is 16 residues. Trimming at V came to 3 bases and at J to 11 bases, leaving 9 bases not matched to a gene. Germline V CDR1 and CDR2: SGHTA, FQGNSA.

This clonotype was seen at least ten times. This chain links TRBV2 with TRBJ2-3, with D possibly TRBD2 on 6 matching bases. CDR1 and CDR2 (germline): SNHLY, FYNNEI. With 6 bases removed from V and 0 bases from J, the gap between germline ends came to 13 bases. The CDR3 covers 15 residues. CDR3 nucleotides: TGTGCCAGCAGCGCGGGACTCGGGAGCACAGATACGCAGTATTTT. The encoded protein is CASSAGLGSTDTQYF.

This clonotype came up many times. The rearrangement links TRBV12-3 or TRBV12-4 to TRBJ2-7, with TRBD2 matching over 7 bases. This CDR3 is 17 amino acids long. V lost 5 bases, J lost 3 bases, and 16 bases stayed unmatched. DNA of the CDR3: TGTGCCAGCAGTGCTGCCTTGGGAGCGGGACGCCACTACGAGCAGTACTTC. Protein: CASSAALGAGRHYEQYF.

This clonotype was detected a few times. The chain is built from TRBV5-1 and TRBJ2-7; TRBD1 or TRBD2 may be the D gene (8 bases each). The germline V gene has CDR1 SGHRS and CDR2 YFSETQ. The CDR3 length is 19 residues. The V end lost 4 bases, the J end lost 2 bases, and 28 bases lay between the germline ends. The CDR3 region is CASSPRTGTASGPAYEQYF. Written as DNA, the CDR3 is TGCGCCAGCAGCCCGAGGACAGGGACGGCTAGCGGGCCAGCCTACGAGCAGTACTTC.

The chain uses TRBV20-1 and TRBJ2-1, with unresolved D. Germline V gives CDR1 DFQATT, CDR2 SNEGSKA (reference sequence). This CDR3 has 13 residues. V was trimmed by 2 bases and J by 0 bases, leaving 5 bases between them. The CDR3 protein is CSARLSSYNEQFF. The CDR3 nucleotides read TGCAGTGCTAGACTTAGCTCCTACAATGAGCAGTTCTTC.

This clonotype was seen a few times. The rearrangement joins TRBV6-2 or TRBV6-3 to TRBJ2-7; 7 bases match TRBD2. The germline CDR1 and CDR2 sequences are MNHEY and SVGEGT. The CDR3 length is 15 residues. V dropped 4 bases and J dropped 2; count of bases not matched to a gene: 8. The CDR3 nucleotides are TGTGCCAGCAGTTGGCGAGGACTAGGGGCCTACGAGCAGTACTTC. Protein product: CASSWRGLGAYEQYF.

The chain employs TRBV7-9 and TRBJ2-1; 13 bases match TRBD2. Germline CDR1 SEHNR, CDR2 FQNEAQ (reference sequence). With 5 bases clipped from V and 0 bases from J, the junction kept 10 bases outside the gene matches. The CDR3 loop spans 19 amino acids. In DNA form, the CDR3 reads TGTGCCAGCAGCCCCGGGACTAGCGGGGCGTCTAGCTCCTACAATGAGCAGTTCTTC. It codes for CASSPGTSGASSSYNEQFF.